This entry describes one TCR beta chain. This record comes from a study of blood T cell repertoires in COVID-19. Study in general: The cDNA or gDNA used as material had been derived from T cells, B-cell-depleted T cells, or PBMCs.

The CDR3 consists of 13 residues. V trimming: 6 bases; J trimming: 6 bases; junction bases outside the gene matches: 4. Germline CDR1 and CDR2: MNHEY and SVGEGT. Using immunoSEQ multiplex PCR, the repertoire was profiled, and TCRdb retains in-frame clones only, with some absent. The data show hundreds of thousands of clones, about 85% seen once. This sequence joins TRBV6-2 or TRBV6-3 and TRBJ2-3, with 9 bases fitting TRBD2. Sequencing used peripheral blood. This receptor was obtained from a young woman who had recovered from COVID-19. CDR3: CASSLAGGDTQYF. CDR3 sequence (DNA): TGTGCCAGCAGCTTGGCGGGAGGGGATACGCAGTATTTT.